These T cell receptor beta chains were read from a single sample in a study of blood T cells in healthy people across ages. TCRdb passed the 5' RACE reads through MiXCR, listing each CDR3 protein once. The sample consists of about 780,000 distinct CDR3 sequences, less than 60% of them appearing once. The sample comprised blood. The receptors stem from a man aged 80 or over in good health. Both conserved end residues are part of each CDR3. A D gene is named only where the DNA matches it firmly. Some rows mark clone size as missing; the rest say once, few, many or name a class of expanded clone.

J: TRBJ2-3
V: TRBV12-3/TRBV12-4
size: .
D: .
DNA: TGTGCCAGCAGTTTTGGACGTCGGGTGCGCACAGATACGCAGTATTTT
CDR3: CASSFGRRVRTDTQYF

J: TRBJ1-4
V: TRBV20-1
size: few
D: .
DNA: TGCAGTGCTAGAGATCCGAGAAGCTCTAATGAAAAACTGTTTTTT
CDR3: CSARDPRSSNEKLFF

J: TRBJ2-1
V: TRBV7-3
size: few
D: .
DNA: TGTGCCAGCAGCTTGAACAGGGCGGATGAGCAGTTCTTC
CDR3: CASSLNRADEQFF

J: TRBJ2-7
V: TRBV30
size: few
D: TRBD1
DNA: TGTGCCTGGGGCTCGGGACAGGGCAACGAGCAGTACTTC
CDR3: CAWGSGQGNEQYF

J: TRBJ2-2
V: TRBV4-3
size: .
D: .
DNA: TGCGCCAGCAGCCAAGATCCGGTCGGCAGCGCCACGAACACCGGGGAGCTGTTTTTT
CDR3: CASSQDPVGSATNTGELFF

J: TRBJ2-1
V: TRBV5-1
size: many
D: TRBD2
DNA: TGCGCCAGCACCCCCACCCGGGGGAGCGGGAATGCCTACAATGAGCAGTTCTTC
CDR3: CASTPTRGSGNAYNEQFF

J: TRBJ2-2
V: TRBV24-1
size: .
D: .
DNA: TGTGCCACCTCAGAAGACACCGGGGAGCTGTTTTTT
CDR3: CATSEDTGELFF

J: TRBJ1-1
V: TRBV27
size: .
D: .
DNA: TGTGCCAGCAGTGCAAGCAGGCCGATCATGAACACTGAAGCTTTCTTT
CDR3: CASSASRPIMNTEAFF

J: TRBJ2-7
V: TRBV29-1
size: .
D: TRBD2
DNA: TGCAGCGTCTCTGGCGGGAGAGGGTCCTCCTACAATGAGCAGTACTTC
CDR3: CSVSGGRGSSYNEQYF

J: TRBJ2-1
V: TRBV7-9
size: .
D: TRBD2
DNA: TGTGCCAGCAGCCCAAAAATCCGCCTAGCGGGAGCCAACAATGAGCAGTTCTTC
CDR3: CASSPKIRLAGANNEQFF

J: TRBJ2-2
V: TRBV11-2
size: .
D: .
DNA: TGTGCCAGCCCCAGGGGCGGGAACACCGGGGAGCTGTTTTTT
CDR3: CASPRGGNTGELFF

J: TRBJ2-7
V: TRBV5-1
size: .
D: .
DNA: TGCGCCAGCAGCTCTGCCAGGGAGCAGTACTTC
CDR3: CASSSAREQYF

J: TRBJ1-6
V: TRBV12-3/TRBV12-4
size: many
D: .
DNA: TGTGCCAGCACCAGGGACCCGGGCGCCCTCCACTTT
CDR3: CASTRDPGALHF

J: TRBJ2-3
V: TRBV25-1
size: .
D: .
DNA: TGTGCCAGCAGTGAATATTTAGGATCTAGCACAGATACGCAGTATTTT
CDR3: CASSEYLGSSTDTQYF

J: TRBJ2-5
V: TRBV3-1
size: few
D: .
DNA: TGTGCCAGCAGCCAAGACCTGGGGCTTCACAATGAGCAGTACTTC
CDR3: CASSQDLGLHNEQYF

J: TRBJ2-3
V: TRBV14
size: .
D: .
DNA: TGTGCCAGCAGCCAAGATAGAGGGGTCAGGGCCGATACGCAGTATTTT
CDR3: CASSQDRGVRADTQYF

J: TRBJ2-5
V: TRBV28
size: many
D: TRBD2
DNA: TGTGCCAGCAGTCCCTTACTAGCGGGAGCCCTTCCCGAGACCCAGTACTTC
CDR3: CASSPLLAGALPETQYF

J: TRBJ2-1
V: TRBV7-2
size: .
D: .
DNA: TGTGCCAGCAGCTCCATCCCTCAGCCGGTTGAGCAGTTCTTC
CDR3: CASSSIPQPVEQFF

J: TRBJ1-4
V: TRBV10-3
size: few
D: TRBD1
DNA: TGTGCCACCTCGACAGGGACTAATGAAAAACTGTTTTTT
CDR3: CATSTGTNEKLFF